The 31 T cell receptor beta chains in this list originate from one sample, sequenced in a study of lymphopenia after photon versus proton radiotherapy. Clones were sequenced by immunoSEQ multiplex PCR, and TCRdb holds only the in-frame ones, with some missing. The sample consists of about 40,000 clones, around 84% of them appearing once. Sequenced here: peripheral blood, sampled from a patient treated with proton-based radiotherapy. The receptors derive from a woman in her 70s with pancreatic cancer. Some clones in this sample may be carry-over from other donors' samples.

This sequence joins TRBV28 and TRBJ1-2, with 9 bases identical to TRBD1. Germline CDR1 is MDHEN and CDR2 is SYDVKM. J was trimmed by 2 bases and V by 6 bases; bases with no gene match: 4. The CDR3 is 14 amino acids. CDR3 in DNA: TGTGCCAGCAGAGGACAGGGGTTAAACTATGGCTACACCTTC. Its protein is CASRGQGLNYGYTF.

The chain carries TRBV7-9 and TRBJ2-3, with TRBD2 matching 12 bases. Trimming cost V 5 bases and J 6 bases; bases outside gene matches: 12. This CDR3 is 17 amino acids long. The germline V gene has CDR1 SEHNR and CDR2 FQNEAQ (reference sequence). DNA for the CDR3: TGTGCCAGCAGCCGTACACTAGCGGGAGGTGGATTGGATACGCAGTATTTT. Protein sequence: CASSRTLAGGGLDTQYF.

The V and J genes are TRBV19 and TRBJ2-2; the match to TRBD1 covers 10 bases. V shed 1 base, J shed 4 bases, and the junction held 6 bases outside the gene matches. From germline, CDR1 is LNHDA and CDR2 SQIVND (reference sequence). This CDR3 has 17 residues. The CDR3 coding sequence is TGTGCCAGTAGTATAGGACAGGGGGCTGGCGGCACCGGGGAGCTGTTTTTT. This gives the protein CASSIGQGAGGTGELFF.

The CDR3 protein is CSVEERPGLAGGSTDTQYF. In DNA, the CDR3 is TGCAGCGTTGAGGAGAGGCCCGGACTAGCGGGAGGGAGCACAGATACGCAGTATTTT. The chain couples TRBV29-1 to TRBJ2-3; 15 nucleotides align to TRBD2. The V gene end was trimmed by 3 bases and the J gene end by 0 bases; junction bases not matched to a gene: 10. The CDR3 length is 19 residues. Per the germline V gene, CDR1 is SQVTM and CDR2 is ANQGSEA.

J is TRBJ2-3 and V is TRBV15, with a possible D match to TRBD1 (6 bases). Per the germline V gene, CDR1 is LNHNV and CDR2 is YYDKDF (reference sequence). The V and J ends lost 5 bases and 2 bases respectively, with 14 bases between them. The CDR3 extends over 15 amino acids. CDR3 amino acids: CATSGTTGFTDTQYF. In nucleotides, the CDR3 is TGTGCCACCAGCGGAACGACAGGCTTCACAGATACGCAGTATTTT.

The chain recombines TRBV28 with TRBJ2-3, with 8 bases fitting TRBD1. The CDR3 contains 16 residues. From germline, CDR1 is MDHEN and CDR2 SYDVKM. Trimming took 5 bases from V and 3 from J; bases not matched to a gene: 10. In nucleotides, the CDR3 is TGTGCCAGCAGTACGGAGGACAGGGCGGGGACAGATACGCAGTATTTT. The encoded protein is CASSTEDRAGTDTQYF.

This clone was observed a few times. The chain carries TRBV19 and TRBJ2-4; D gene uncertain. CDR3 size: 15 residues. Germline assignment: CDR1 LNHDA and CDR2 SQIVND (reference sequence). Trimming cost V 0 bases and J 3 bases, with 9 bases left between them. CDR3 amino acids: CASSIEGSFKNIQYF. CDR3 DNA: TGTGCCAGTAGTATAGAAGGCAGTTTCAAAAACATTCAGTACTTC.

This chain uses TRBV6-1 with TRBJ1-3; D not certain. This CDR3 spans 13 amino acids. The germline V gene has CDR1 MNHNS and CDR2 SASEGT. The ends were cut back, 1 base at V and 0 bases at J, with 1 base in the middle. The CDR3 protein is CASSEDSGNTIYF. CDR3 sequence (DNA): TGTGCCAGCAGTGAAGACTCTGGAAACACCATATATTTT.

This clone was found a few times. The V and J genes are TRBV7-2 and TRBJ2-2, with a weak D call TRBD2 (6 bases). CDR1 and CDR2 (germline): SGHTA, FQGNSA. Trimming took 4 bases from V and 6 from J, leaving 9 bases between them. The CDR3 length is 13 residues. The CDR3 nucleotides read TGTGCCAGCAGCTGGGCGGGATCCGGGGAGCTGTTTTTT. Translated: CASSWAGSGELFF. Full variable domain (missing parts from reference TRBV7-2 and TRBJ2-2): GAGVSQSPSNKVTEKGKDVELRCDPISGHTALYWYRQSLGQGLEFLIYFQGNSAPDKSGLPSDRFSAERTGGSVSTLTIQRTQQEDSAVYLCASSWAGSGELFFGEGSRLTVL.

CDR3 bases: TGCGCCAGCAGCCCGGGACAGGGATCCCACGAGCAGTACTTC. Its translation is CASSPGQGSHEQYF. This chain uses TRBV5-1 with TRBJ2-7; 9 bases map to TRBD1. J lost 5 bases, V lost 4 bases, and 7 bases had no gene match. CDR3 length: 14 amino acids. Germline values: CDR1 SGHRS, CDR2 YFSETQ.

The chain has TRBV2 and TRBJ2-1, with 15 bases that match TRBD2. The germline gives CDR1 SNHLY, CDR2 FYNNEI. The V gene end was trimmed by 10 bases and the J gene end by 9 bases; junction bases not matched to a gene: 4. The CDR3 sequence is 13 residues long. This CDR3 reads CAISGLAGGEQFF. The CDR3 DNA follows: TGTGCCATTTCGGGACTAGCGGGAGGTGAGCAGTTCTTC. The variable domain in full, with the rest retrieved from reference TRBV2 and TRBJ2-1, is EPEVTQTPSHQVTQMGQEVILRCVPISNHLYFYWYRQILGQKVEFLVSFYNNEISEKSEIFDDQFSVERPDGSNFTLKIRSTKLEDSAMYFCAISGLAGGEQFFGPGTRLTVL.

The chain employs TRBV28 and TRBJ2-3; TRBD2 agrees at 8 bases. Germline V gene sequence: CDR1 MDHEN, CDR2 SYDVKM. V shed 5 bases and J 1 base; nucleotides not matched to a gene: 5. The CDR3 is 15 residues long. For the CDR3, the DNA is TGTGCCAGCAGTACGGGGGGGGCTGGCACAGATACGCAGTATTTT. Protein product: CASSTGGAGTDTQYF.

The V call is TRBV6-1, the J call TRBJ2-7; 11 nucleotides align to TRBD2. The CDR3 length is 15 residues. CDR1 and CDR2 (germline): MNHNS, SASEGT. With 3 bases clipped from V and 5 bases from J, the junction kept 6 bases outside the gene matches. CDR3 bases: TGTGCCAGCAGTGAGCTAGCGGGAGGTTTCGACGAGCAGTACTTC. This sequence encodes CASSELAGGFDEQYF.

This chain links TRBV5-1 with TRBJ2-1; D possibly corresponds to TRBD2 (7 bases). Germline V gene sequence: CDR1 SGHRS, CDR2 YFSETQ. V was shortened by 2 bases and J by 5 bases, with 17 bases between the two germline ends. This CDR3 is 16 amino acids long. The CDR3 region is CASSLAQGTMNNEQFF. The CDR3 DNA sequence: TGCGCCAGCAGCTTAGCTCAGGGGACTATGAACAATGAGCAGTTCTTC. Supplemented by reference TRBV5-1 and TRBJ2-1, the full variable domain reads KAGVTQTPRYLIKTRGQQVTLSCSPISGHRSVSWYQQTPGQGLQFLFEYFSETQRNKGNFPGRFSGRQFSNSRSEMNVSTLELGDSALYLCASSLAQGTMNNEQFFGPGTRLTVL.

CDR3 in amino acids: CASSFASSYEQYF. The CDR3 nucleotides read TGTGCCAGCAGTTTCGCCAGCTCCTACGAGCAGTACTTC. The gene calls are TRBV28 and TRBJ2-7; D gene uncertain. CDR1 and CDR2 (germline): MDHEN, SYDVKM. The CDR3 is made up of 13 amino acids. The ends were cut back, 3 bases at V and 0 bases at J, with 6 bases in the middle.

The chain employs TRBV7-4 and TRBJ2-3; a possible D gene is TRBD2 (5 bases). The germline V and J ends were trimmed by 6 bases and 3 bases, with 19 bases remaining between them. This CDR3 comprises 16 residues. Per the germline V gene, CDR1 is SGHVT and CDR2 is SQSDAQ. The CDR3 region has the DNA TGTGCCAGCAGGAAATCGGTGGTCGGGGTTACAGATACGCAGTATTTT. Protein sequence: CASRKSVVGVTDTQYF.

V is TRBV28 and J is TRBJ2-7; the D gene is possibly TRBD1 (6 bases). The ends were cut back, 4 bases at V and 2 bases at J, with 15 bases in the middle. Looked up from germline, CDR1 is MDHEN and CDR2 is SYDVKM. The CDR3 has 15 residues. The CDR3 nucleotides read TGTGCCAGCAGTTCAAATCGACAGGCAACCTACGAGCAGTACTTC. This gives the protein CASSSNRQATYEQYF.

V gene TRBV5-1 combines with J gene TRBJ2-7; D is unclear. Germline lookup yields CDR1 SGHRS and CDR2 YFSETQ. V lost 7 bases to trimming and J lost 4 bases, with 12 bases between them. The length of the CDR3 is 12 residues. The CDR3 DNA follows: TGCGCCAGCGCGAGTGGGGTATACGAGCAGTACTTC. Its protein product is CASASGVYEQYF.

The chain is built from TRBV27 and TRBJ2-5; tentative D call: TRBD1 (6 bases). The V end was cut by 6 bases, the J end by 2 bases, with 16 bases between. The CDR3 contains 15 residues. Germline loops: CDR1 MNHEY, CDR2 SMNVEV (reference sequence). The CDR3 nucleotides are TGTGCCAGCAGACTGTTGGGGGCTCTACAAGAGACCCAGTACTTC. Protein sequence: CASRLLGALQETQYF.

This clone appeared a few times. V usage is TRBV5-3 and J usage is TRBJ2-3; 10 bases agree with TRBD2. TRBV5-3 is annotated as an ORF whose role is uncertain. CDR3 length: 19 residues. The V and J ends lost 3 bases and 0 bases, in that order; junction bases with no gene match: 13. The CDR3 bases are TGTGCCAGAAGCTCGAAACGACTAGCGGGTTCCACTAGCACAGATACGCAGTATTTT. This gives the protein CARSSKRLAGSTSTDTQYF.

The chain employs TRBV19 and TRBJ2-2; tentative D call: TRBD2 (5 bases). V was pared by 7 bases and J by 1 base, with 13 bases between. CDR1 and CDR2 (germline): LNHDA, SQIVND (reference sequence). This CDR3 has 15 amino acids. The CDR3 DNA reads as TGTGCCAGTACTTGGGAGCTTAAGAACACCGGGGAGCTGTTTTTT. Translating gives CASTWELKNTGELFF.

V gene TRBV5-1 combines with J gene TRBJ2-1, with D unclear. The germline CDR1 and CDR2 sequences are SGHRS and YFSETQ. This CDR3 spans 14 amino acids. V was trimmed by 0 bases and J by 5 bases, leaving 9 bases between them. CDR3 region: CASSLVSVNNEQFF. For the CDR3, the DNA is TGCGCCAGCAGCTTGGTGTCAGTAAACAATGAGCAGTTCTTC.

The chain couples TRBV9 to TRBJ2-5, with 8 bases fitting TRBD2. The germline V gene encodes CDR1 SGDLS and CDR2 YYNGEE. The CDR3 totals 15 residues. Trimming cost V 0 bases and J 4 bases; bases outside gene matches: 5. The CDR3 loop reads CASSVGGGRRETQYF. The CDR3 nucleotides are TGTGCCAGCAGCGTAGGGGGCGGGAGGCGAGAGACCCAGTACTTC. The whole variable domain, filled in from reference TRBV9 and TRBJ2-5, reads DSGVTQTPKHLITATGQRVTLRCSPRSGDLSVYWYQQSLDQGLQFLIQYYNGEERAKGNILERFSAQQFPDLHSELNLSSLELGDSALYFCASSVGGGRRETQYFGPGTRLLVL.

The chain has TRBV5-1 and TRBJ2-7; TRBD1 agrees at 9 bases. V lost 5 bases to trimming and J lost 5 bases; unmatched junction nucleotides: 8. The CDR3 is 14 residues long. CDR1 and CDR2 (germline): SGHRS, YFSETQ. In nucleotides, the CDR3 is TGCGCCAGCAGTTCGGGACAGGGAAAGAACGAGCAGTACTTC. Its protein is CASSSGQGKNEQYF.

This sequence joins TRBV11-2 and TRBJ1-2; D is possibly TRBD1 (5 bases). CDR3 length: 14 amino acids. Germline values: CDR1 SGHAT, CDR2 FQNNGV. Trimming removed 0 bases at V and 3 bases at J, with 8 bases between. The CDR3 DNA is TGTGCCAGCAGCTTAGATCAGGGTCACTATGGCTACACCTTC. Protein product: CASSLDQGHYGYTF.

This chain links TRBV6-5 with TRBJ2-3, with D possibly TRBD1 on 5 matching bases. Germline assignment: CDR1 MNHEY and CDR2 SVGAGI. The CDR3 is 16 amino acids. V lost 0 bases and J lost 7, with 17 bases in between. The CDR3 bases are TGTGCCAGCAGTTACTCGAAATGGGGCAATTCGTATACGCAGTATTTT. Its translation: CASSYSKWGNSYTQYF.

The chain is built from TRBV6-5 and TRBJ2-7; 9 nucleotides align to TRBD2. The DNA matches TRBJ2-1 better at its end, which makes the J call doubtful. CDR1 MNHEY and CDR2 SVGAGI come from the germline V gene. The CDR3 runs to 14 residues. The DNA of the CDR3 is TGTGCCAGCAGAATTAGCGGGAGAAGAAATGAGCAGTTCTTC. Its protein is CASRISGRRNEQFF.

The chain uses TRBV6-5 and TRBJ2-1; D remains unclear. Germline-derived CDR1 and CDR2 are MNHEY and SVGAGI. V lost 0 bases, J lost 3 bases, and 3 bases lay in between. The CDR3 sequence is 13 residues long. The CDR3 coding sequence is TGTGCCAGCAGTTACTCAAACTACAATGAGCAGTTCTTC. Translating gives CASSYSNYNEQFF.

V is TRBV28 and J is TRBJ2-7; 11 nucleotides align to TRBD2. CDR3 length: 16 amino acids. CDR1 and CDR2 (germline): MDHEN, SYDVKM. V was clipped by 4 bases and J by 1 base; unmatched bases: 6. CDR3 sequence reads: CASSSPGLAESYEQYF. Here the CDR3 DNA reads TGTGCCAGCAGTTCACCGGGACTAGCGGAATCCTACGAGCAGTACTTC.

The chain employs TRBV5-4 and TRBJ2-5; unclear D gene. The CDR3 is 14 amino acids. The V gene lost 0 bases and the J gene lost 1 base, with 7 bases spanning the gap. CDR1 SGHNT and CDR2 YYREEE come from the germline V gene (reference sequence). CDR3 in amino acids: CASSLAGSQETQYF. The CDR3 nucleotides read TGTGCCAGCAGCTTGGCAGGCAGCCAAGAGACCCAGTACTTC. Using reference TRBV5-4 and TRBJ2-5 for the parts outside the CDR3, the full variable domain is ETGVTQSPTHLIKTRGQQVTLRCSSQSGHNTVSWYQQALGQGPQFIFQYYREEENGRGNFPPRFSGLQFPNYSSELNVNALELDDSALYLCASSLAGSQETQYFGPGTRLLVL.

The CDR3 spells CASSYSPWDSYEQYF. The CDR3 DNA is TGTGCCAGCAGTTACTCACCTTGGGACTCCTACGAGCAGTACTTC. The chain is built from TRBV6-5 and TRBJ2-7, with unresolved D. Germline CDR1 MNHEY, CDR2 SVGAGI. V shed 0 bases and J shed 0 bases, with 9 bases lying between them. This CDR3 is 15 amino acids long.